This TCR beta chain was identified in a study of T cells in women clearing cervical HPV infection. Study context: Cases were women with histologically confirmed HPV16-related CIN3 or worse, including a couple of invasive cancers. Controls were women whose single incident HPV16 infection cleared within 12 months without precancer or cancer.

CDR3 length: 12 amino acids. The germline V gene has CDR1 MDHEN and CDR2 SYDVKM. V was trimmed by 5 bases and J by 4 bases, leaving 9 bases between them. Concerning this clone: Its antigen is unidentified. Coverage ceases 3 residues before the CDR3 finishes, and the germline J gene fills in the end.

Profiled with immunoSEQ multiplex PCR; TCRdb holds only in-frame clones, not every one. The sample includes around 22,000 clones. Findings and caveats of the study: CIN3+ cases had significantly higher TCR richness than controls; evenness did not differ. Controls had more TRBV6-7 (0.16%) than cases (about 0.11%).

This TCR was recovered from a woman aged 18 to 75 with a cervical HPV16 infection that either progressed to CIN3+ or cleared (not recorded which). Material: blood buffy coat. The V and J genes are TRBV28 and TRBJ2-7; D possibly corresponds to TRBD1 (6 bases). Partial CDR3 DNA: TGTGCCAGCAGTAGAACAGGGTACGAG. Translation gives CASSRTGYE. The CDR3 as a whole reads CASSRTGYEQYF.